The TCR beta chain described here comes from a study of long-term antiretroviral therapy in people with HIV. Study information: Collection dates of the earliest samples fall about a decade before the 2015 immediate-ART recommendation.

Germline-derived CDR1 and CDR2 are SGHDT and YYEEEE. The CDR3 totals 15 residues. Trimming took 2 bases from V and 5 from J; bases not matched to a gene: 8. Sequencing relied on immunoSEQ assay v3.0, run at survey level. Produced via immunoSEQ multiplex PCR; TCRdb's table is partial and in-frame only. Here the sample spans some 11,000 clones, around three quarters being singletons. The source material was unsorted PBMCs, sampled 0.8 years before starting antiretroviral therapy. This TCR was sampled from a woman between 40 and 50 years old with HIV. V is TRBV5-6 and J is TRBJ1-2; 8 nucleotides match TRBD1. The CDR3 DNA follows: TGTGCCAGCAGCTTTTACGGACAGGGCTTATATGGCTACACCTTC. Translation gives CASSFYGQGLYGYTF.